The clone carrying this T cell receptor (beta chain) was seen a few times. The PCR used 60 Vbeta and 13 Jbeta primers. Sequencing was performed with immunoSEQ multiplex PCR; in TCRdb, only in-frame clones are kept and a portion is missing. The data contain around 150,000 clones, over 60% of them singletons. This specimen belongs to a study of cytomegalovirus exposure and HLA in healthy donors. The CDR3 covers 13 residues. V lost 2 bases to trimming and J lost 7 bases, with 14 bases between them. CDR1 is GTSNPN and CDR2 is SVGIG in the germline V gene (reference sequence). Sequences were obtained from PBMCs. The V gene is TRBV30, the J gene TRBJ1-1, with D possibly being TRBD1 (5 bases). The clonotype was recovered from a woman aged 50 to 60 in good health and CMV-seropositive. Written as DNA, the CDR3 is TGTGCCTGGAGTTTAGGGAGGGGCGGTGAAGCTTTCTTT. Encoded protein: CAWSLGRGGEAFF.